The clone carrying this T cell receptor beta chain was observed a handful of times. One end of the junction fails to match germline, which may point to a read error. This CDR3 is 14 amino acids long. Germline loops: CDR1 SSHAT, CDR2 FNYEAQ (reference sequence). The sample originates from a study of blood T cell repertoires in COVID-19. Across the study: Sites in the United States, Italy and Spain provided acute and convalescent COVID-19 samples. The analysed material was cDNA or gDNA that came from T cells, B-cell-depleted T cells, or PBMCs.

Some clones are missing from TCRdb's copy, which holds only in-frame ones; the method was immunoSEQ multiplex PCR. The sample shows roughly 140,000 clones, about nine tenths of them seen only once. The origin of this receptor is a woman aged 55-70 years with active or convalescent COVID-19. The material sequenced was peripheral blood. This sequence joins TRBV7-7 and TRBJ2-1, with 10 bases identical to TRBD1. CDR3 region: CASSTGTGDNEQFF. CDR3 DNA: TGTGCTAGCAGCACGGGGACAGGGGACAATGAGCAGTTCTTC.